This T cell receptor (beta chain) was found in a study of tumor-infiltrating lymphocytes in primary liver carcinoma. Overall study results and limits: Tumor-adjacent and tumor-blood pairs displayed less overlap than did pairs of tumor regions.

A constant-region primer served to make TCR beta cDNA from 500 to 550 ng total RNA. Employing slightly modified ARM-PCR, three nested multiplex PCR rounds were run, and these gave rise to the TCR beta libraries. With TRBV1-TRBV30 forward primers and a C-beta reverse primer, the first two PCR rounds were run for about 10 cycles each. TCRdb processed the multiplex PCR reads anew with MiXCR; each CDR3 protein has one entry. The table has about 110,000 distinct CDR3 sequences, approximately 82% seen once. The CDR3 has 15 amino acids. Germline CDR1 is SQVTM and CDR2 is ANQGSEA. The V end lost 4 bases, the J end lost 5 bases, and 19 bases lay between the germline ends. It was from approximately 22-30 mg of unsorted bulk tissue that RNA and DNA were co-extracted. This clonotype was counted once. The antigen is undetermined.

The sequence was obtained from a man in his forties with primary liver carcinoma and hepatitis B virus infection. Sequencing input: liver tumor tissue from sampling region 3. Subset indicated: tumor region T3, left-lateral pole. This sequence joins TRBV29-1 and TRBJ2-3, with D perhaps assigned TRBD1 or TRBD2 (5 bases each). CDR3 nucleotide sequence: TGCAGCGTTGTGGCAGGTTGGGGGACGAGAGATACGCAGTATTTT. The encoded protein is CSVVAGWGTRDTQYF.